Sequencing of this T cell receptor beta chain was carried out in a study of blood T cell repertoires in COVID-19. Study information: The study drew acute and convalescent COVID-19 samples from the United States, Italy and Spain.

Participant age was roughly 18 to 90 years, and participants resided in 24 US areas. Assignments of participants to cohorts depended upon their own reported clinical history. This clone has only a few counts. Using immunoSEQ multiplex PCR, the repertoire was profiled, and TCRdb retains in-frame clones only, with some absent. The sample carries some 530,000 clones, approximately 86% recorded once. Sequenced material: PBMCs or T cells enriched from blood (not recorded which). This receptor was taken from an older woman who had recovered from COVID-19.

The DNA of the CDR3 is TGTGCCAGCAGCTCCGCCGGGACAGGGCTAAACACCATATATTTT. This encodes CASSSAGTGLNTIYF. V is TRBV11-2 and J is TRBJ1-3; 9 positions match TRBD1. This CDR3 is 15 amino acids long. Looked up from germline, CDR1 is SGHAT and CDR2 is FQNNGV. Germline trimming cut 4 bases from V and 6 bases from J; bases unmatched to any gene: 7. Combining the CDR3 with reference TRBV11-2 and TRBJ1-3 gives the whole variable domain EAGVAQSPRYKIIEKRQSVAFWCNPISGHATLYWYQQILGQGPKLLIQFQNNGVVDDSQLPKDRFSAERLKGVDSTLKIQPAKLEDSAVYLCASSSAGTGLNTIYFGEGSWLTVV.